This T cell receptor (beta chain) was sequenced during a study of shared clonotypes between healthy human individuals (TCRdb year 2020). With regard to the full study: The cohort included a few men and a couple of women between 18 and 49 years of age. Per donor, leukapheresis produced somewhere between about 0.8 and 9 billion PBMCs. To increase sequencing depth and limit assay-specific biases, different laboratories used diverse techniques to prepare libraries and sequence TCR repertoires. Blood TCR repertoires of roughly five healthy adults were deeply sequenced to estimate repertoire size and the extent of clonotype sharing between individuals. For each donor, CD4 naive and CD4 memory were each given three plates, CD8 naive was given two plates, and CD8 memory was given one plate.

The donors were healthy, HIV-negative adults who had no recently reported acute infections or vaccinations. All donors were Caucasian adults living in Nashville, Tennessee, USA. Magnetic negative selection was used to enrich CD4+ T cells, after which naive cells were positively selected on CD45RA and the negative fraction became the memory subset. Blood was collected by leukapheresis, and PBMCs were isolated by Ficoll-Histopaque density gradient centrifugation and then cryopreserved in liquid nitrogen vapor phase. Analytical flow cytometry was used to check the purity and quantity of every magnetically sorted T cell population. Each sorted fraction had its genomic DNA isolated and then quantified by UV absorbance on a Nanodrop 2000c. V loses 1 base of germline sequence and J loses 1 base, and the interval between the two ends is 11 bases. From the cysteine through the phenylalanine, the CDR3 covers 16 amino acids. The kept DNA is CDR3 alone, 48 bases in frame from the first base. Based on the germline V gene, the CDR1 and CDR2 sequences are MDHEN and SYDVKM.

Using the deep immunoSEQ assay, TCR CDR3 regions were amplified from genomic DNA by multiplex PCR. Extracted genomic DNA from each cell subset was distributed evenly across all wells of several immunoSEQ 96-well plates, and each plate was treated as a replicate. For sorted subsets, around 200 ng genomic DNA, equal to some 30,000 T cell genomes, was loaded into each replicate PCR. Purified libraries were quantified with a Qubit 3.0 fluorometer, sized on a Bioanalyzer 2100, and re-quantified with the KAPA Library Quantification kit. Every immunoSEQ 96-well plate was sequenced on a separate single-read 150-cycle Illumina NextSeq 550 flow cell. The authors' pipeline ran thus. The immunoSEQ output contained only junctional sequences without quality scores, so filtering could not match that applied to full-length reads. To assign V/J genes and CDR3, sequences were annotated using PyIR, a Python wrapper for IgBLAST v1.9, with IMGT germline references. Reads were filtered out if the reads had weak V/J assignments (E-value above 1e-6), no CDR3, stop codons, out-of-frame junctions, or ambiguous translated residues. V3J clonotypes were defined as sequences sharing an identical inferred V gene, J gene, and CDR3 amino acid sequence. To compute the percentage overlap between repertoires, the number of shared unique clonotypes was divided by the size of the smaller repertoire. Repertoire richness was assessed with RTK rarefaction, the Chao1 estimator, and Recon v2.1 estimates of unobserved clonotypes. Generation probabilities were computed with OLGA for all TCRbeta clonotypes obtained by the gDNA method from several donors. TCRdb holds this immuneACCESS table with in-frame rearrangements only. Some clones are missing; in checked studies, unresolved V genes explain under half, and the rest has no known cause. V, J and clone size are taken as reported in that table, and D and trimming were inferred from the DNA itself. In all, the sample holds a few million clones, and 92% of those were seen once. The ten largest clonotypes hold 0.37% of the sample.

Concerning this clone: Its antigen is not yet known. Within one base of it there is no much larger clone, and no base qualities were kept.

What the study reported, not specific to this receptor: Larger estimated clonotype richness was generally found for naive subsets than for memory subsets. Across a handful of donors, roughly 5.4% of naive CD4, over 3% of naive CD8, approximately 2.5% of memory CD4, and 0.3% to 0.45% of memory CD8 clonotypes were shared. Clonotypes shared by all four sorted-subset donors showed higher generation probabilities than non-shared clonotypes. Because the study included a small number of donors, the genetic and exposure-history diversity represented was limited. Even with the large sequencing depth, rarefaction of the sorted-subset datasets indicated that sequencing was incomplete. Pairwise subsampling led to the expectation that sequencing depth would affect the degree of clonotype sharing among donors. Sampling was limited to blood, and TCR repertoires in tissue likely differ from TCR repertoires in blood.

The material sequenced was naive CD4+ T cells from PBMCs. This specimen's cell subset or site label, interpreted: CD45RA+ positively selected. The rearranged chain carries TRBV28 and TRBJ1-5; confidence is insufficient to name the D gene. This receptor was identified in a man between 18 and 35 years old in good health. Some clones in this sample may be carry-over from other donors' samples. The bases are TGTGCCAGCAGTTTATATGTGGATACGAGCAATCAGCCCCAGCATTTT. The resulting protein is CASSLYVDTSNQPQHF.